The present T cell receptor (beta chain) was sequenced within a study of control samples from healthy donors and cancer patients (dated by TCRdb to between 2020 and 2021). Receptor amplification or capture employed the immunoSEQ multiplex PCR assay. TCRdb holds this immuneACCESS table with in-frame rearrangements only. Some clones are missing; in checked studies, unresolved V genes explain under half, and the rest has no known cause. For this sample the table gives some 170,000 clones, of which approximately 96% were detected only once. 0.95% to 1.1% of the sample goes to the ten largest clones. This clone was counted a single time. The target of this receptor is not known. There are no base qualities to consult, and no much larger clone falls within one base. Trimming takes 0 bases from V and 7 bases from J, and the germline ends sit 12 bases apart. Its CDR3 holds 14 amino acids, cysteine through phenylalanine. Only the CDR3 DNA stays, 42 bases, in frame from base 1. Reading the germline V gene gives CDR1 SGDLS and CDR2 YYNGEE.

The V and J segments used are TRBV9 and TRBJ2-3, with TRBD2 tentatively as D gene (5 bases match). The TCR was taken from a woman younger than 45 in good health. The sequenced sample consisted of blood. The CDR3 is CASSVEASLHTQYF. The sequenced DNA is TGTGCCAGCAGCGTAGAGGCTAGCCTACATACGCAGTATTTT.